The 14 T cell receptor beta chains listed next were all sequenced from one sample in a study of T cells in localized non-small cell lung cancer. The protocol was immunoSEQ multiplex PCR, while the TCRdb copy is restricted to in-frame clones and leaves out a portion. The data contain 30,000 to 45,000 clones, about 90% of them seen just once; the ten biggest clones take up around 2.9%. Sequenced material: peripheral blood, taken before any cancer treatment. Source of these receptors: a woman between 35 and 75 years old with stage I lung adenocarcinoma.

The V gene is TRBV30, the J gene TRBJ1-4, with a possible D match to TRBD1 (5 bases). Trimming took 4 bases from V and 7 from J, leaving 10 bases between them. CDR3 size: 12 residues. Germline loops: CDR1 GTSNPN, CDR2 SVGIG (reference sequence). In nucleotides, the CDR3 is TGTGCCTGGACAGGGCGGAGTGAAAAACTGTTTTTT. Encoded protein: CAWTGRSEKLFF.

CDR3 sequence: CASSYSGGRETQYF. CDR3 nucleotide sequence: TGTGCCAGCAGTTACTCGGGGGGGAGAGAGACCCAGTACTTC. The chain recombines TRBV6-5 with TRBJ2-5; TRBD2 agrees at 7 bases. This CDR3 contains 14 residues. Per germline, CDR1 MNHEY and CDR2 SVGAGI. V lost 0 bases and J lost 4; bases outside the gene matches: 2.

The CDR3 DNA follows: TGTGCCAGCAGCTTAGAACTTTATGGCTACACCTTC. This translates into CASSLELYGYTF. This sequence joins TRBV11-2 and TRBJ1-2; D gene unclear. The V and J ends lost 0 bases and 5 bases respectively, with 4 bases between them. CDR1 and CDR2 (germline): SGHAT, FQNNGV. This CDR3 has 12 residues. Full variable domain (outside the CDR3, taken from reference TRBV11-2 and TRBJ1-2): EAGVAQSPRYKIIEKRQSVAFWCNPISGHATLYWYQQILGQGPKLLIQFQNNGVVDDSQLPKDRFSAERLKGVDSTLKIQPAKLEDSAVYLCASSLELYGYTFGSGTRLTVV.

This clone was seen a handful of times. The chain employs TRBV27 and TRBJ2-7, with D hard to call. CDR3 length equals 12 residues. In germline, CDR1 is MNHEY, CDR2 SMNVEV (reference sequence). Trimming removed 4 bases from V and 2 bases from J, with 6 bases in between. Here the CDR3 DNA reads TGTGCCAGCAGTTCCCACCCCTACGAGCAGTACTTC. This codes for CASSSHPYEQYF.

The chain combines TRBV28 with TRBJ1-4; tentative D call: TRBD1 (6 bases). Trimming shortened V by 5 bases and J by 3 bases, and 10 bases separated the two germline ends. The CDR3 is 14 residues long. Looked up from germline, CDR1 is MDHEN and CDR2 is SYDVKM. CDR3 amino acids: CASSDGQSNEKLFF. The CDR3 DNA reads TGTGCCAGCAGTGATGGACAGTCTAATGAAAAACTGTTTTTT.

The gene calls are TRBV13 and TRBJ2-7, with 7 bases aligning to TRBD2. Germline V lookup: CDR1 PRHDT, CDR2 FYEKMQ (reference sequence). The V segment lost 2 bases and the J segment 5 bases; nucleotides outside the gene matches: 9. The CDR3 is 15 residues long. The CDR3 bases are TGTGCCAGCAGCTTAAGTAGCGGGCTAGGTGACGAGCAGTACTTC. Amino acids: CASSLSSGLGDEQYF.

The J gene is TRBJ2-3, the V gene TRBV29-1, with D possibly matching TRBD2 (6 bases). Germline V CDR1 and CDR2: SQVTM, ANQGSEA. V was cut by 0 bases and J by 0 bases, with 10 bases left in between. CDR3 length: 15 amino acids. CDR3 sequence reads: CSVEDSRGSTDTQYF. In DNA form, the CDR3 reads TGCAGCGTTGAAGATTCGCGGGGAAGCACAGATACGCAGTATTTT.

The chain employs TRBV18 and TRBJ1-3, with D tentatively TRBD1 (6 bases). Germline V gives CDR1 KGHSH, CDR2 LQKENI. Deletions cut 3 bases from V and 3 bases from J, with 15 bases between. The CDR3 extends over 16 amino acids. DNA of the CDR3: TGTGCCAGCTCACCGACTCGACAGGTTGTTGGAAACACCATATATTTT. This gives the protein CASSPTRQVVGNTIYF. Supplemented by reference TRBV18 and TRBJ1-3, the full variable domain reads NAGVMQNPRHLVRRRGQEARLRCSPMKGHSHVYWYRQLPEEGLKFMVYLQKENIIDESGMPKERFSAEFPKEGPSILRIQQVVRGDSAAYFCASSPTRQVVGNTIYFGEGSWLTVV.

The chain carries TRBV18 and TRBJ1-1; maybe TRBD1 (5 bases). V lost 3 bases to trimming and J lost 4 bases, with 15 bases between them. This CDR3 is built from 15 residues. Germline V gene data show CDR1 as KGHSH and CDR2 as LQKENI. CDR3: CASSPGRAGSTEAFF. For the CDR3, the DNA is TGTGCCAGCTCACCGGGCAGGGCAGGGAGCACTGAAGCTTTCTTT.

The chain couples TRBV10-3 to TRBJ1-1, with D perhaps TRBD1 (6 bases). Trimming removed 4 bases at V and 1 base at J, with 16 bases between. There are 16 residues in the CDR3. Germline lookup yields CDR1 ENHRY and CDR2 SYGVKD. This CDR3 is CAISGSSGARNTEAFF. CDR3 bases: TGTGCCATCAGTGGTTCTTCAGGGGCCCGGAACACTGAAGCTTTCTTT.

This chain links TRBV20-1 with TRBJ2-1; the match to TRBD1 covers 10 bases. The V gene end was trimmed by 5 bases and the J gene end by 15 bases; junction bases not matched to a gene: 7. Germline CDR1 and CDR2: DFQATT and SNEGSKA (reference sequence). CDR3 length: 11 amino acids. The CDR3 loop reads CSAPGTGVWFF. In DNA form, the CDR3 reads TGCAGTGCTCCCGGGACAGGGGTCTGGTTCTTC.

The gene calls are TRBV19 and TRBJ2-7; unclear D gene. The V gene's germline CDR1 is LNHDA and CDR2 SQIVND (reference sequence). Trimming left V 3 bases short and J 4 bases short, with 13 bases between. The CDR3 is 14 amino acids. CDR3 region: CASSIDYLVYEQYF. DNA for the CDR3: TGTGCCAGTAGTATTGATTACTTGGTGTACGAGCAGTACTTC.

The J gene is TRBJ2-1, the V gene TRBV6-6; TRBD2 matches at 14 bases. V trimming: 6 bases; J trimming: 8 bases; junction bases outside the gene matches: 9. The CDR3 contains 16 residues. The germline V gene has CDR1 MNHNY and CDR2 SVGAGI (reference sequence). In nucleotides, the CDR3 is TGTGCCAGCAGACAGGGACTAGCGGGAGTTAGGGATGAGCAGTTCTTC. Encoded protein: CASRQGLAGVRDEQFF.

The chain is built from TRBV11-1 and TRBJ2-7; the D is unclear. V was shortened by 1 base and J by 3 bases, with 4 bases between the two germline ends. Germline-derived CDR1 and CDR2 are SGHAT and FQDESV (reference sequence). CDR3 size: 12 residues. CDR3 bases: TGTGCCAGCAGCTTAGTAATCTACGAGCAGTACTTC. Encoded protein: CASSLVIYEQYF.